The rows below give T cell receptor beta chains drawn from one sample of a study of blood T cell repertoires in COVID-19. Sequencing used immunoSEQ multiplex PCR; TCRdb keeps in-frame clones, though not all of them. The sample shows 150,000 to 200,000 clones, around 80% of them seen only once. The source material was peripheral blood. Receptors were obtained from a man aged 55 to 70 with active or convalescent COVID-19. Both conserved end residues are part of each CDR3. The order of the fields is V gene, D gene, J gene, clone size, CDR3 DNA, CDR3 protein. The D gene is left open where the match is weak. Part of the rows lack a size; the others show once, few, many or a class for expanded clones.

V: TRBV7-9; D: TRBD2; J: TRBJ2-2; size: .; DNA: TGTGCCAGCAGCTGGACTAGGGTACGGACCGGGGAGCTGTTTTTT; CDR3: CASSWTRVRTGELFF
V: TRBV19; D: .; J: TRBJ2-3; size: .; DNA: TGTGCCAGTAGTATTAAGGGGGGCACAGATACGCAGTATTTT; CDR3: CASSIKGGTDTQYF
V: TRBV15; D: TRBD2; J: TRBJ2-3; size: .; DNA: TGTGCCACCAGCATATTTAGCGGGATAGATACGCAGTATTTT; CDR3: CATSIFSGIDTQYF
V: TRBV28; D: .; J: TRBJ2-7; size: .; DNA: TGTGCCAGGCCCGTTTCTTGGGGTCCGGGGTCCTACGAGCAGTACTTC; CDR3: CARPVSWGPGSYEQYF
V: TRBV11-2; D: .; J: TRBJ2-7; size: .; DNA: TGTGCCAGCAGCCCGTCTACGGGACAAAGCTACGAGCAGTACTTC; CDR3: CASSPSTGQSYEQYF
V: TRBV10-3; D: .; J: TRBJ2-2; size: .; DNA: TGTGCCATCAGTGAGTTTCACGGGGAAAACACCGGGGAGCTGTTTTTT; CDR3: CAISEFHGENTGELFF
V: TRBV15; D: .; J: TRBJ2-4; size: .; DNA: TGTGCCACCAGCCGTCCTAACGGGGCCAAAAACATTCAGTACTTC; CDR3: CATSRPNGAKNIQYF
V: TRBV29-1; D: TRBD1; J: TRBJ1-4; size: .; DNA: TGCAGCGCCGGACAGGGTACAGATGAAAAACTGTTTTTT; CDR3: CSAGQGTDEKLFF
V: TRBV11-3; D: TRBD1; J: TRBJ1-1; size: .; DNA: TGTGCCAGCAGCTCAGGGGGCGAGGCTTTCTTT; CDR3: CASSSGGEAFF
V: TRBV4-1; D: .; J: TRBJ2-5; size: .; DNA: TGCGCCAGCAGCGAAACTGCGACAGATTTAGCTCGTCAGACCCAGTACTTC; CDR3: CASSETATDLARQTQYF
V: TRBV18; D: TRBD2; J: TRBJ2-3; size: .; DNA: TGTGCCAGCTCACCAGTGACTAGCGGCCGCACAGATACGCAGTATTTT; CDR3: CASSPVTSGRTDTQYF
V: TRBV11-2; D: TRBD1; J: TRBJ2-7; size: .; DNA: TGTGCCAGCAGTCATCCCGGGACAGGGGGCTACGAGCAGTACTTC; CDR3: CASSHPGTGGYEQYF
V: TRBV6-1; D: .; J: TRBJ1-5; size: .; DNA: TGTGCCAGCAGTGAAGAGGACACGTACAATCAGCCCCAGCATTTT; CDR3: CASSEEDTYNQPQHF
V: TRBV18; D: TRBD1; J: TRBJ2-7; size: .; DNA: TGTGCCAGCTCACCTTCTACTGGGACAGCCTTCTCCTACGAGCAGTACTTC; CDR3: CASSPSTGTAFSYEQYF
V: TRBV3-1/TRBV3-2; D: TRBD2; J: TRBJ2-1; size: .; DNA: TGTGCCAGCAGCCAAGGTCTAGCGGGGGTCTACAATGAGCAGTTCTTC; CDR3: CASSQGLAGVYNEQFF
V: TRBV18; D: .; J: TRBJ1-3; size: .; DNA: TGTGCCAGCTCACCGGGACTTTCCTCTGGAAACACCATATATTTT; CDR3: CASSPGLSSGNTIYF
V: TRBV6-5; D: .; J: TRBJ2-6; size: .; DNA: TGTGCCAGCCACAGGGACTCTGGGGCCAACGTCCTGACTTTC; CDR3: CASHRDSGANVLTF
V: TRBV20-1; D: .; J: TRBJ2-7; size: .; DNA: TGCAGTGCTAGTGAGAGGGAGTACGAGCAGTACTTC; CDR3: CSASEREYEQYF
V: TRBV19; D: TRBD2; J: TRBJ2-7; size: .; DNA: TGTGCCAGTAGTCCTGGAGGGACTAGCGGAAGCTCCTACGAGCAGTACTTC; CDR3: CASSPGGTSGSSYEQYF
V: TRBV9; D: .; J: TRBJ2-7; size: few; DNA: TGTGCCAGCAGCGTAGGGCGGCAGGGGTACGAGCAGTACTTC; CDR3: CASSVGRQGYEQYF
V: TRBV2; D: TRBD1; J: TRBJ1-3; size: once; DNA: TGTGCCAGCACCGCTGACAGGGGAAGCTCTGGAAACACCATATATTTT; CDR3: CASTADRGSSGNTIYF
V: TRBV7-9; D: TRBD1; J: TRBJ1-4; size: .; DNA: TGTGCCAGCAGCTTAAGGGGGCAAAATGAAAAACTGTTTTTT; CDR3: CASSLRGQNEKLFF
V: TRBV5-8; D: .; J: TRBJ1-5; size: .; DNA: TGTGCCAGCAGCTCACCACACAGGGCTCAGCCCCAGCATTTT; CDR3: CASSSPHRAQPQHF
V: TRBV5-6; D: TRBD1; J: TRBJ1-2; size: .; DNA: TGTGCCAGCAGCCCTTACAGGGGGCAGGGTGGCTACACCTTC; CDR3: CASSPYRGQGGYTF
V: TRBV7-9; D: TRBD2; J: TRBJ2-1; size: .; DNA: TGTGCCAGCAGCATACCGGGACTAGCCAATGAGCAGTTCTTC; CDR3: CASSIPGLANEQFF
V: TRBV4-1; D: TRBD2; J: TRBJ2-2; size: .; DNA: TGCGCCAGCAGCCAAGAACCGGGAGGGAACACCGGGGAGCTGTTTTTT; CDR3: CASSQEPGGNTGELFF
V: TRBV3-1/TRBV3-2; D: .; J: TRBJ1-6; size: few; DNA: TGTGCCAGCAGCCAATACAGAAATTCACCCCTCCACTTT; CDR3: CASSQYRNSPLHF
V: TRBV6-6; D: .; J: TRBJ1-2; size: .; DNA: TGTGCCAGCAGTGGCCTACAGGGTTTAGATGGCTACACCTTC; CDR3: CASSGLQGLDGYTF
V: TRBV6-5; D: TRBD1; J: TRBJ1-6; size: .; DNA: TGTGCCAGCTCCATAGGGGGACAGGGTAATTCACCCCTCCACTTT; CDR3: CASSIGGQGNSPLHF
V: TRBV6-6; D: .; J: TRBJ2-1; size: .; DNA: TGTGCCAGCAGTTACTCATCGGTTGACAATGAGCAGTTCTTC; CDR3: CASSYSSVDNEQFF
V: TRBV19; D: TRBD1; J: TRBJ2-3; size: .; DNA: TGTGCCAGTAGTACCTATCGTTCGGGGACAGACGGCACAGATACGCAGTATTTT; CDR3: CASSTYRSGTDGTDTQYF
V: TRBV18; D: TRBD1; J: TRBJ1-2; size: once; DNA: TGTGCCAGCTCACCTGGGACAGGTTCGAGCTATGGCTACACCTTC; CDR3: CASSPGTGSSYGYTF
V: TRBV19; D: .; J: TRBJ1-6; size: .; DNA: TGTGCCAGTAGTTCCACGGACAGTTCACCCCTCCACTTT; CDR3: CASSSTDSSPLHF
V: TRBV7-2; D: TRBD2; J: TRBJ2-4; size: .; DNA: TGTGCCAGCAGCCCCCCCCTGTGGCGGGAGAAAAACATTCAGTACTTC; CDR3: CASSPPLWREKNIQYF
V: TRBV6-5; D: .; J: TRBJ1-3; size: .; DNA: TGTGCCAGCAGTTACACCAGGGCCTCTGGAAACACCATATATTTT; CDR3: CASSYTRASGNTIYF
V: TRBV19; D: .; J: TRBJ1-1; size: .; DNA: TGTGCCAGTAAGTACAGCCTGAACACTGAAGCTTTCTTT; CDR3: CASKYSLNTEAFF
V: TRBV7-9; D: .; J: TRBJ1-5; size: .; DNA: TGTGCCAGCAGCCCTTGGAGGGGACCTCTGGGCAATCAGCCCCAGCATTTT; CDR3: CASSPWRGPLGNQPQHF
V: TRBV5-1; D: .; J: TRBJ2-7; size: once; DNA: TGCGCCAGCAGCTTGGCTGGACTCGGAAACTACGAGCAGTACTTC; CDR3: CASSLAGLGNYEQYF
V: TRBV4-1; D: .; J: TRBJ1-1; size: .; DNA: TGCGCCAGCAGCCTCAACGGTATCCAGGGTGGCACTGAAGCTTTCTTT; CDR3: CASSLNGIQGGTEAFF
V: TRBV9; D: TRBD1; J: TRBJ2-5; size: once; DNA: TGTGCCAGCAGCGTGGGGTGGGGACAGGTGGGGCCCCACCAAGAGACCCAGTACTTC; CDR3: CASSVGWGQVGPHQETQYF
V: TRBV7-9; D: TRBD1; J: TRBJ2-7; size: .; DNA: TGTGCCAGCAGCTTAACAGGGGGGACTTACGAGCAGTACTTC; CDR3: CASSLTGGTYEQYF
V: TRBV28; D: .; J: TRBJ1-2; size: .; DNA: TGTGCCAGCAGTTTTTCCTCCCAGGGTTTGCTCAGTGGAGGCTACACCTTC; CDR3: CASSFSSQGLLSGGYTF
V: TRBV7-9; D: .; J: TRBJ1-3; size: many; DNA: TGTGCCAGCAGCCCCCCGGGGAGCTCTGGAAACACCATATATTTT; CDR3: CASSPPGSSGNTIYF
V: TRBV14; D: TRBD1; J: TRBJ1-2; size: .; DNA: TGTGCCAGCAGCCAAGATGAAAGGGACAGCTACTATGGCTACACCTTC; CDR3: CASSQDERDSYYGYTF
V: TRBV28; D: .; J: TRBJ2-7; size: .; DNA: TGTGCCAGCAGCCCTCCCCTCCTTCGACTTGGTAGCTCCTACGAGCAGTACTTC; CDR3: CASSPPLLRLGSSYEQYF
V: TRBV3-1/TRBV3-2; D: .; J: TRBJ1-5; size: few; DNA: TGTGCCAGCAGCCAAGGGTCGGGGCAGCCCCAGCATTTT; CDR3: CASSQGSGQPQHF
V: TRBV7-2; D: TRBD2; J: TRBJ2-7; size: .; DNA: TGTGCCAGCAGCGTTGTATTGGGGGGGGCCTACGAGCAGTACTTC; CDR3: CASSVVLGGAYEQYF
V: TRBV4-1; D: TRBD2; J: TRBJ2-5; size: .; DNA: TGCGCCAGCAGCCAAGATCTCCGGGTAGCGGGAAGAAAGGGAGAGACCCAGTACTTC; CDR3: CASSQDLRVAGRKGETQYF
V: TRBV14; D: .; J: TRBJ2-7; size: .; DNA: TGTGCCAGCAGCCAAGAGTTGGGAGCCCAAACCTACGAGCAGTACTTC; CDR3: CASSQELGAQTYEQYF
V: TRBV7-9; D: .; J: TRBJ2-3; size: few; DNA: TGTGCCAGCAGCTCCTTTGCGGTGGCGGATACGCAGTATTTT; CDR3: CASSSFAVADTQYF
V: TRBV5-1; D: TRBD1; J: TRBJ1-1; size: .; DNA: TGCGCCAGCAGCAAAGGGACAGGGCTGAACACTGAAGCTTTCTTT; CDR3: CASSKGTGLNTEAFF
V: TRBV6-1; D: .; J: TRBJ2-7; size: few; DNA: TGTGCCAGCAGTGAACAGGGGGGCGCAAGGGTCCACGAGCAGTACTTC; CDR3: CASSEQGGARVHEQYF
V: TRBV10-1; D: .; J: TRBJ2-7; size: .; DNA: TGCGCCAGCAGTGCCGGGAGCTCCTACGAGCAGTACTTC; CDR3: CASSAGSSYEQYF